These 20 T cell receptor beta chains were sequenced from one sample in a study of vaccination effects on CD4 cells after COVID-19. The culture ran for 9 to 11 days, and then CD4+ T cells were isolated. Of the BNT162b2 and mRNA-1273 vaccines, participants received two doses of one or the other. These receptors' targets are unknown. The table came from immunoSEQ multiplex PCR; TCRdb's copy has only in-frame clones and leaves some out. The sample has 43,000 or so clones, roughly 70% seen once. The sample here was CD4+ T cells from PBMCs cultured without peptide, taken after COVID-19 vaccination. These receptors were taken from a human donor who received a COVID-19 vaccine.

This clone was detected once. The genes are TRBV11-1 and TRBJ2-3; D is uncertain. CDR1 and CDR2 (germline): SGHAT, FQDESV (reference sequence). This CDR3 region has 14 residues. V was shortened by 4 bases and J by 0 bases, with 8 bases between the two germline ends. CDR3 nucleotide sequence: TGTGCCAGCAGCTCGGAAGCTAGCACAGATACGCAGTATTTT. Protein sequence: CASSSEASTDTQYF.

The genes are TRBV5-1 and TRBJ1-1; D might be TRBD1 (5 bases). Germline CDR1 reads SGHRS; CDR2 reads YFSETQ. Deletions cut 5 bases from V and 1 base from J, with 12 bases between. This CDR3 is 14 amino acids long. This chain's CDR3 is CASSWRGENTEAFF. The CDR3 DNA reads as TGCGCCAGCAGTTGGCGGGGCGAGAACACTGAAGCTTTCTTT.

This chain uses TRBV12-3 or TRBV12-4 with TRBJ1-5, with D possibly matching TRBD1 (5 bases). Between the trimmed V and J ends, which lost 5 bases and 6 bases, there was a span of 11 bases. The CDR3 is 13 residues long. The CDR3 region is CASSNQGSQPQHF. CDR3 DNA sequence: TGTGCCAGCAGTAACCAGGGTTCTCAGCCCCAGCATTTT.

The rearrangement uses TRBV3-1 (or the pseudogene TRBV3-2) and TRBJ1-1; possibly TRBD1 for D (5 bases). Trimming shortened V by 4 bases and J by 5 bases, and 11 bases separated the two germline ends. Germline CDR1 is LGHDT and CDR2 is YNNKEL (reference sequence). The CDR3 covers 13 residues. The CDR3 DNA is TGTGCCAGCAGCCGTGAGGGGAGGACTGAAGCTTTCTTT. As protein: CASSREGRTEAFF.

This clone was counted once. This sequence joins TRBV13 and TRBJ2-3, with D unresolved. Trimming took off 4 bases at V and 2 bases at J, with 1 base between the two ends. CDR3 length: 11 residues. Per germline, CDR1 PRHDT and CDR2 FYEKMQ (reference sequence). CDR3 amino acids: CASSSTDTQYF. The CDR3 DNA reads TGTGCCAGCAGCTCCACAGATACGCAGTATTTT.

This chain uses TRBV5-1 with TRBJ2-7; D may correspond to TRBD1 or TRBD2 (5 bases each). Looked up from germline, CDR1 is SGHRS and CDR2 is YFSETQ. The CDR3 runs 16 residues. The V and J ends lost 4 bases and 0 bases respectively, with 17 bases between them. The CDR3 is CASSPGILEGSYEQYF. CDR3 nucleotides: TGCGCCAGCAGCCCAGGGATCCTTGAGGGCTCCTACGAGCAGTACTTC.

This clone appeared a few times. This chain uses TRBV15 with TRBJ1-5; weak D call: TRBD1 (5 bases). Germline assignment: CDR1 LNHNV and CDR2 YYDKDF (reference sequence). This CDR3 spans 13 amino acids. V was shortened by 2 bases and J by 8 bases, with 10 bases between the two germline ends. The CDR3 loop is CATSRQGDKPQHF. The CDR3 nucleotides read TGTGCCACCAGCAGACAGGGTGATAAGCCCCAGCATTTT.

This chain uses TRBV6-5 with TRBJ1-1; perhaps TRBD1 as D (5 bases). Germline CDR1 and CDR2: MNHEY and SVGAGI. The CDR3 spans 13 residues. V gave up 2 bases and J gave up 1 base, with 5 bases separating them. The CDR3 is CASSYRGNTEAFF. The CDR3 DNA reads as TGTGCCAGCAGTTACAGGGGGAACACTGAAGCTTTCTTT.

The chain recombines TRBV5-1 with TRBJ2-2; weak D call: TRBD1 (6 bases). Germline values: CDR1 SGHRS, CDR2 YFSETQ. The CDR3 totals 16 residues. Trimming cost V 0 bases and J 2 bases, with 11 bases left between them. The CDR3: CASSLVAGVNTGELFF. CDR3 sequence (DNA): TGCGCCAGCAGCTTGGTTGCAGGGGTAAACACCGGGGAGCTGTTTTTT. Complete variable domain (other parts from reference TRBV5-1 and TRBJ2-2): KAGVTQTPRYLIKTRGQQVTLSCSPISGHRSVSWYQQTPGQGLQFLFEYFSETQRNKGNFPGRFSGRQFSNSRSEMNVSTLELGDSALYLCASSLVAGVNTGELFFGEGSRLTVL.

This rearrangement joins TRBV7-9 to TRBJ2-3, with 9 bases lining up with TRBD2. Per the germline V gene, CDR1 is SEHNR and CDR2 is FQNEAQ (reference sequence). The V and J ends lost 11 bases and 5 bases, in that order; junction bases with no gene match: 5. The CDR3 has 12 amino acids. The CDR3 DNA reads TGTGCCGTCGGCGGGGGGGAAGATACGCAGTATTTT. Its protein product is CAVGGGEDTQYF.

This chain connects TRBV4-2 to TRBJ2-3, with TRBD2 matching 7 bases. Trimming cost V 8 bases and J 2 bases; bases outside gene matches: 10. The CDR3 is 15 amino acids. Germline V gene lookup returns CDR1 LGHNA and CDR2 YNFKEQ. CDR3 sequence (DNA): TGTGCCAGCGAGCGTGGGGGAGGGAACACAGATACGCAGTATTTT. This sequence encodes CASERGGGNTDTQYF.

This clone was detected once. The CDR3 sequence: CASSDDRGSISGANVLTF. The CDR3 nucleotides are TGTGCCAGTAGTGACGACAGGGGGTCGATATCTGGGGCCAACGTCCTGACTTTC. The rearrangement joins TRBV19 to TRBJ2-6, with 9 bases lining up with TRBD1. This CDR3 spans 18 amino acids. After removal of 5 bases from V and 1 base from J, the junction contained 9 bases not matched to a gene. CDR1 LNHDA and CDR2 SQIVND come from the germline V gene (reference sequence).

This clone was observed a single time. The chain is built from TRBV24-1 and TRBJ2-1, with TRBD1 matching 11 bases. The CDR3 spans 15 residues. Germline V gene sequence: CDR1 KGHDR, CDR2 SFDVKD. Germline trimming cut 3 bases from V and 7 bases from J; bases unmatched to any gene: 4. In nucleotides, the CDR3 is TGTGCCACCAGTGATGGACAGGGGGCGAGGAATGAGCAGTTCTTC. It yields the protein CATSDGQGARNEQFF.

The genes are TRBV7-8 and TRBJ2-6; tentatively, D is TRBD1 or TRBD2 (5 bases each). Germline values: CDR1 SGHVS, CDR2 FQNEAQ. CDR3 length: 19 amino acids. V was clipped by 0 bases and J by 0 bases, with 15 bases between them. CDR3 region: CASSLAMGHGTSGANVLTF. The CDR3 nucleotides read TGTGCCAGCAGCTTAGCAATGGGGCACGGGACCTCTGGGGCCAACGTCCTGACTTTC.

This clone has only a few counts. The J gene is TRBJ2-5, the V gene TRBV6-5, with 10 bases aligning to TRBD2. Losses at the gene ends were 10 bases for V and 2 bases for J; bases not matched to a gene: 7. Germline lookup yields CDR1 MNHEY and CDR2 SVGAGI. The CDR3 spans 14 residues. CDR3 region: CATKSGGAQETQYF. DNA for the CDR3: TGTGCCACCAAAAGCGGGGGGGCACAAGAGACCCAGTACTTC.

This clone has more than one count but fewer than ten. The V call is TRBV25-1, the J call TRBJ1-6, with 11 bases fitting TRBD1. The CDR3 consists of 14 residues. The germline V gene has CDR1 MGHDK and CDR2 SYGVNS. The V and J ends lost 8 bases and 10 bases, in that order; junction bases with no gene match: 7. In DNA form, the CDR3 reads TGTGCCAGCGCCGGACAGGGGGCTGTGTCACCCCTCCACTTT. Translation gives CASAGQGAVSPLHF.

This clone was seen only a few times. The chain combines TRBV6-6 with TRBJ1-4; 7 bases agree with TRBD1. The CDR3 contains 14 residues. Losses at the gene ends were 5 bases for V and 3 bases for J; bases not matched to a gene: 3. CDR1 is MNHNY and CDR2 is SVGAGI in the germline V gene (reference sequence). CDR3 bases: TGTGCCAGCAGTCCTCAGGGGGCTAATGAAAAACTGTTTTTT. Its protein is CASSPQGANEKLFF.

V is TRBV9 and J is TRBJ2-3, with 13 nucleotides matching TRBD2. CDR1 is SGDLS, CDR2 YYNGEE, per germline. V trimming: 0 bases; J trimming: 8 bases; junction bases outside the gene matches: 15. The CDR3 length is 19 residues. The CDR3 is CASSVASAWGTSGTGTQYF. In nucleotides, the CDR3 is TGTGCCAGCAGCGTAGCTAGTGCTTGGGGGACTAGCGGGACCGGTACGCAGTATTTT. Based on the CDR3 plus reference TRBV9 and TRBJ2-3, the full variable domain is DSGVTQTPKHLITATGQRVTLRCSPRSGDLSVYWYQQSLDQGLQFLIQYYNGEERAKGNILERFSAQQFPDLHSELNLSSLELGDSALYFCASSVASAWGTSGTGTQYFGPGTRLTVL.

The J gene is TRBJ2-1, the V gene TRBV5-6, with TRBD2 matching over 11 bases. Germline V gives CDR1 SGHDT, CDR2 YYEEEE. With 3 bases clipped from V and 4 bases from J, the junction kept 6 bases outside the gene matches. The CDR3 is 16 amino acids. DNA for the CDR3: TGTGCCAGCAGCTGGGGTCTAGCGGGGGGTTACAATGAGCAGTTCTTC. Its translation is CASSWGLAGGYNEQFF.

V is TRBV12-3 or TRBV12-4 and J is TRBJ1-3; D remains unclear. The CDR3 contains 13 residues. The V end was cut by 8 bases, the J end by 0 bases, with 8 bases between. The CDR3 nucleotides read TGTGCCAGCGGGAGTATCTCTGGAAACACCATATATTTT. It is translated as CASGSISGNTIYF.